Given below is one TCR beta chain in context. Its antigen is not identified. The data originate from a study of cytomegalovirus exposure and HLA in healthy donors. General observations from the study: Associated with HLA alleles at 0.05 false discovery rate in a later analysis were around 17,000 TCR beta sequences.

The PCR had 60 Vbeta and 13 Jbeta primers. Profiled with immunoSEQ multiplex PCR; TCRdb holds only in-frame clones, not every one. The sample holds approximately 130,000 clones, about 82% seen once. Sequencing used PBMCs. This TCR was sampled from a boy between 5 and 17 years old in good health and CMV-seronegative.

CDR3 bases: TGTGCCAGCAGAAGGACTTCAGGGGCCAACGTCCTGACTTTC. This translates into CASRRTSGANVLTF. This chain links TRBV6-5 with TRBJ2-6; D possibly corresponds to TRBD2 (5 bases). The CDR3 length is 14 residues. Trimming cost V 6 bases and J 4 bases, with 10 bases left between them. Germline CDR1 is MNHEY and CDR2 is SVGAGI.